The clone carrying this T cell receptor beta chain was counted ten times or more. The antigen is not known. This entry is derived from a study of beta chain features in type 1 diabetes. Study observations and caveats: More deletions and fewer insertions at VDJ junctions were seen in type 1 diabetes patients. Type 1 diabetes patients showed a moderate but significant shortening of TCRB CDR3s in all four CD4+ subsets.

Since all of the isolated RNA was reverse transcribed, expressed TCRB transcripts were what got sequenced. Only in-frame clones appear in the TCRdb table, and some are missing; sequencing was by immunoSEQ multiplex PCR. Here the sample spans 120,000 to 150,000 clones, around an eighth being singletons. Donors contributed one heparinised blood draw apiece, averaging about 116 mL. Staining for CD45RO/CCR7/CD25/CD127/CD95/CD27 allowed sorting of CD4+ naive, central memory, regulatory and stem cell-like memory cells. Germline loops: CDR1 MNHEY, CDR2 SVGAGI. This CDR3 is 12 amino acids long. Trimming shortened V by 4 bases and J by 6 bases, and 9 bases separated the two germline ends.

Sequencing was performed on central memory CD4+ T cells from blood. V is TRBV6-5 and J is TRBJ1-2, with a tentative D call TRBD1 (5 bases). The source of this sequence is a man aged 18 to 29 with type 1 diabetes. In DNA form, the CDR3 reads TGTGCCAGCAGTTCGACAGATGATGGCTACACCTTC. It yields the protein CASSSTDDGYTF.